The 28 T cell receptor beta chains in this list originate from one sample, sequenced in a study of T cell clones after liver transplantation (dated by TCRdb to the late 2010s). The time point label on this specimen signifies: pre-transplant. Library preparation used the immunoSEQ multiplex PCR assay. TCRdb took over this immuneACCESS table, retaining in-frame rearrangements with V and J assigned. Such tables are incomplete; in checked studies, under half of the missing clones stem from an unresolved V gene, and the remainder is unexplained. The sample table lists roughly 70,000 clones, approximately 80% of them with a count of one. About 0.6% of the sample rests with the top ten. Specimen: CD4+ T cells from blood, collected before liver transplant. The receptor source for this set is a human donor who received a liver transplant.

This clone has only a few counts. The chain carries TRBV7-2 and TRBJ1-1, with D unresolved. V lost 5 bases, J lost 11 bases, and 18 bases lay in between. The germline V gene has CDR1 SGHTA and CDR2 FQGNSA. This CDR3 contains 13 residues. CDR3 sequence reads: CASSLRSAARAFF. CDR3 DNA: TGTGCCAGCAGCCTAAGATCGGCAGCTAGGGCTTTCTTT.

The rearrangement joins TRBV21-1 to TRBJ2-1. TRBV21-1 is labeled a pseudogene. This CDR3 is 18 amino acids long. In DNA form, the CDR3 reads TGTGCCAGCAGCAATTATTATGGACGGGTGTTTCCTCAGGATGAGCAGTTCTTC. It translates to CASSNYYGRVFPQDEQFF.

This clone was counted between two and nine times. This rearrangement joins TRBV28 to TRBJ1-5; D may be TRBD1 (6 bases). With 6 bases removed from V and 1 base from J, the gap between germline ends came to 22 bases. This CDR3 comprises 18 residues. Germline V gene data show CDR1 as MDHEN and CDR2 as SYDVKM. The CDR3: CASSPFRYLGGSNQPQHF. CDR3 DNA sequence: TGTGCCAGCAGCCCCTTCAGATACCTAGGGGGGAGCAATCAGCCCCAGCATTTT.

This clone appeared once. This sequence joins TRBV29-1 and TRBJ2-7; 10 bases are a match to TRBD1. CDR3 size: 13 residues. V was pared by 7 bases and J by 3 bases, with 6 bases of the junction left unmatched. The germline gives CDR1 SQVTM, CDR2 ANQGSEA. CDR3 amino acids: CSASGTGDYEQYF. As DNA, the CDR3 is TGCAGCGCTTCCGGGACAGGGGACTACGAGCAGTACTTC.

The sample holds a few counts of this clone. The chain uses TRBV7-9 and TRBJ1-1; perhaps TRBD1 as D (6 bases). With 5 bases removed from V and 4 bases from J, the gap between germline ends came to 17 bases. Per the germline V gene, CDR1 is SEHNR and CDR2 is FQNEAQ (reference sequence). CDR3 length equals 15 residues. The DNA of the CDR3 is TGTGCCAGCAGCGTCATACAGGGTGGGGGCACTGAAGCTTTCTTT. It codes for CASSVIQGGGTEAFF.

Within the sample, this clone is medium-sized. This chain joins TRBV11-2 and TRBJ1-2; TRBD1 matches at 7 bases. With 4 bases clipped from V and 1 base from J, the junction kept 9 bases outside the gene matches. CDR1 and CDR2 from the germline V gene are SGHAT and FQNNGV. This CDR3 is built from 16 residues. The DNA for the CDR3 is TGTGCCAGCAGCTCCCTCAGGGCAGGGGGTAACTATGGCTACACCTTC. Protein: CASSSLRAGGNYGYTF. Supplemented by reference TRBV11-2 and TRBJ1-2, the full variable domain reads EAGVAQSPRYKIIEKRQSVAFWCNPISGHATLYWYQQILGQGPKLLIQFQNNGVVDDSQLPKDRFSAERLKGVDSTLKIQPAKLEDSAVYLCASSSLRAGGNYGYTFGSGTRLTVV.

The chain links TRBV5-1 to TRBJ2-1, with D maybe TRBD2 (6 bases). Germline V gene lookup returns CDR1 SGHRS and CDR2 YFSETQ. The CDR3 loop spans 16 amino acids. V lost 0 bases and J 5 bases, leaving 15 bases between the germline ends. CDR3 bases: TGCGCCAGCAGCTTGGGGGGACTTCATCTAAACAATGAGCAGTTCTTC. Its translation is CASSLGGLHLNNEQFF.

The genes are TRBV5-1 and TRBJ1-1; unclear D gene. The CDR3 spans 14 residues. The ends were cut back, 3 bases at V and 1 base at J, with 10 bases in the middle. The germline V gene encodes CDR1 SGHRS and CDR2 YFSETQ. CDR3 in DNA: TGCGCCAGCAGCTCAAACCCCCAGAACACTGAAGCTTTCTTT. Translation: CASSSNPQNTEAFF.

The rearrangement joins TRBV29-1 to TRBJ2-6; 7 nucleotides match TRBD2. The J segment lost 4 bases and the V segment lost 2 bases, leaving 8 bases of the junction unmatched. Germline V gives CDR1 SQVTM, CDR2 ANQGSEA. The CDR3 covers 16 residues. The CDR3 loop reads CSVERGELSGANVLTF. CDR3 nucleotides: TGCAGCGTTGAACGGGGGGAGCTATCGGGGGCCAACGTCCTGACTTTC.

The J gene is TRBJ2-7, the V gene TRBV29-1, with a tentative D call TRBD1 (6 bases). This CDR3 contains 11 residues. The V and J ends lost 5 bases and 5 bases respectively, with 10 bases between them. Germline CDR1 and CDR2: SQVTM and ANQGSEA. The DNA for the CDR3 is TGCAGCGTTCTACAGGGAAACGAGCAGTACTTC. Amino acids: CSVLQGNEQYF.

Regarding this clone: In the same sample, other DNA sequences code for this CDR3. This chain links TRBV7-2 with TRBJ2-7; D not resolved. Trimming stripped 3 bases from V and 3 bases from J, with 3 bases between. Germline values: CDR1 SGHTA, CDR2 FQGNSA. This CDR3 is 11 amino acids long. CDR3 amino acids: CASSFYYEQYF. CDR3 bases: TGTGCCAGCAGCTTCTACTACGAGCAGTACTTC.

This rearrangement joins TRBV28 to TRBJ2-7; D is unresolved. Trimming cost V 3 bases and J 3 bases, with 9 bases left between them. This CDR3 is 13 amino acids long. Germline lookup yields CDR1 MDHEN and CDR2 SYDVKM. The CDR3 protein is CASSFPTRYEQYF. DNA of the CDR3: TGTGCCAGCAGTTTCCCCACGCGCTACGAGCAGTACTTC.

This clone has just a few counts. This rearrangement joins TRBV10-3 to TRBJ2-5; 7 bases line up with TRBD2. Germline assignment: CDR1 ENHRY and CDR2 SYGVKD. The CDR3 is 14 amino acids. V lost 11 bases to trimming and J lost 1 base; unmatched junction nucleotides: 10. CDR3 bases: TGTGCCGTAGGGGCTAGCGGTATCCAAGAGACCCAGTACTTC. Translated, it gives CAVGASGIQETQYF.

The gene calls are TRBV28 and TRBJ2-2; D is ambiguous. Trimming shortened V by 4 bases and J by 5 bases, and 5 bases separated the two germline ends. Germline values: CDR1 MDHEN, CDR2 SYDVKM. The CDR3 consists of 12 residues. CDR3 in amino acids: CASSSGTGELFF. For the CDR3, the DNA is TGTGCCAGCAGTTCAGGTACCGGGGAGCTGTTTTTT.

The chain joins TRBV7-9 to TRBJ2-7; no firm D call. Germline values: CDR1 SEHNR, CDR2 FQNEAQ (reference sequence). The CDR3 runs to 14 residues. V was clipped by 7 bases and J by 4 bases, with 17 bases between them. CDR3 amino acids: CASTRGAPLYEQYF. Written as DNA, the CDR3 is TGTGCCAGCACCCGAGGAGCCCCCCTATACGAGCAGTACTTC.

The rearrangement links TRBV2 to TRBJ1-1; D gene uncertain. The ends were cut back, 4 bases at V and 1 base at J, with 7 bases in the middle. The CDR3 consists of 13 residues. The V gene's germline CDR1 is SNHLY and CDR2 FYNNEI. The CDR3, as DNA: TGTGCCAGCAGTGTTGAGGGGAACACTGAAGCTTTCTTT. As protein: CASSVEGNTEAFF.

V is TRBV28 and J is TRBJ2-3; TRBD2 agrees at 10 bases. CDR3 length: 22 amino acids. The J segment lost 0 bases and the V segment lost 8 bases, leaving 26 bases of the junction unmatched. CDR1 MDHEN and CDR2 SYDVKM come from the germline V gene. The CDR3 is CASRPSGLSHDEREGSTDTQYF. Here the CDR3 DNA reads TGTGCCAGCCGTCCATCGGGGTTAAGTCACGACGAGCGGGAGGGCAGCACAGATACGCAGTATTTT. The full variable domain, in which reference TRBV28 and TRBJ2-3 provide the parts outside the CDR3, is DVKVTQSSRYLVKRTGEKVFLECVQDMDHENMFWYRQDPGLGLRLIYFSYDVKMKEKGDIPEGYSVSREKKERFSLILESASTNQTSMYLCASRPSGLSHDEREGSTDTQYFGPGTRLTVL.

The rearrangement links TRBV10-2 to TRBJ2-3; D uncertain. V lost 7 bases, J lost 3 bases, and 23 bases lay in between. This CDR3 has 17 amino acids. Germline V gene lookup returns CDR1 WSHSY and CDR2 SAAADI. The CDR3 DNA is TGCGCCAGCAACCCCCTTCTGGTCTCAATAGGGACAGATACGCAGTATTTT. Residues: CASNPLLVSIGTDTQYF.

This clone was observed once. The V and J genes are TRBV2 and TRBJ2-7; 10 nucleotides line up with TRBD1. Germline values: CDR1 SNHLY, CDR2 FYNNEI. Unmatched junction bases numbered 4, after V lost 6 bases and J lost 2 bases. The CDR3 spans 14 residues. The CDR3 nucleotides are TGTGCCAGCAGGGGGGACAGGGGCCCCTACGAGCAGTACTTC. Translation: CASRGDRGPYEQYF.

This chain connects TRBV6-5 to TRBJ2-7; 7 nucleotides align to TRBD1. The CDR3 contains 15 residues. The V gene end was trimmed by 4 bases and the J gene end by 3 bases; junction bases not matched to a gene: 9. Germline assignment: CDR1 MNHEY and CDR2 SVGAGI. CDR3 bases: TGTGCCAGCAGTTTCAGACAGGGCTCCCTCTACGAGCAGTACTTC. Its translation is CASSFRQGSLYEQYF.

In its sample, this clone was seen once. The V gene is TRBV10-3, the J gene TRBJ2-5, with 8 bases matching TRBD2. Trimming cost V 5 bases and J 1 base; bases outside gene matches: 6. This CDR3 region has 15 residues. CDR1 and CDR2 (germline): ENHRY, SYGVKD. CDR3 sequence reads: CAISSSGSPQETQYF. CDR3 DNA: TGTGCCATCAGTTCGAGCGGGAGTCCCCAAGAGACCCAGTACTTC.

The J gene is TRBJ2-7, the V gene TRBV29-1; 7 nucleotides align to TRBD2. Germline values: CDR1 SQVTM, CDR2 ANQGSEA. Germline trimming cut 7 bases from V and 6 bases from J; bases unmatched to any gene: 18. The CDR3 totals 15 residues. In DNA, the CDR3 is TGCAGCGCCGGGCCCCCCGGCGGGAGTAGAAGCGAGCAGTACTTC. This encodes CSAGPPGGSRSEQYF.

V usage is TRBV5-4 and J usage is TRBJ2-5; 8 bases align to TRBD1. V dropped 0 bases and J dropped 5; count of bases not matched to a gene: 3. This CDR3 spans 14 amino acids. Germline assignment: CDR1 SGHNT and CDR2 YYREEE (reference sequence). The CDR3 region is CASSLATGEETQYF. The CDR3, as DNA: TGTGCCAGCAGCTTGGCGACAGGGGAGGAGACCCAGTACTTC.

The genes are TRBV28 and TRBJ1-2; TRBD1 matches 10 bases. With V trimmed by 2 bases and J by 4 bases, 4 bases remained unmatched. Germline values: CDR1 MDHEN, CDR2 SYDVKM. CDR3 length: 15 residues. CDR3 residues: CASSLGDRGAYGYTF. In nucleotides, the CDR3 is TGTGCCAGCAGTTTAGGGGACAGGGGCGCCTATGGCTACACCTTC.

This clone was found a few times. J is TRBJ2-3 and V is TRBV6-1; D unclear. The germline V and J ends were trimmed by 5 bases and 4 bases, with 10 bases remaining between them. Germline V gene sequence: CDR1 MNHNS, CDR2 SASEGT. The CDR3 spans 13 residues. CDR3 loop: CASSFQPSDTQYF. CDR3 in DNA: TGTGCCAGCAGTTTCCAACCCTCAGATACGCAGTATTTT.

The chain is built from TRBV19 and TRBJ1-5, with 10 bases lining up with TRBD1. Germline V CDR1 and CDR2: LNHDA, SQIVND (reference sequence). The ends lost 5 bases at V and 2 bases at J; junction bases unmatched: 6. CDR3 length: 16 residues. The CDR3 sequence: CASSPRQGAGNQPQHF. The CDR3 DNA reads TGTGCCAGTAGTCCTAGACAGGGGGCTGGCAATCAGCCCCAGCATTTT. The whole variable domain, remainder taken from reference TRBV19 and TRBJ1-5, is DGGITQSPKYLFRKEGQNVTLSCEQNLNHDAMYWYRQDPGQGLRLIYYSQIVNDFQKGDIAEGYSVSREKKESFPLTVTSAQKNPTAFYLCASSPRQGAGNQPQHFGDGTRLSIL.

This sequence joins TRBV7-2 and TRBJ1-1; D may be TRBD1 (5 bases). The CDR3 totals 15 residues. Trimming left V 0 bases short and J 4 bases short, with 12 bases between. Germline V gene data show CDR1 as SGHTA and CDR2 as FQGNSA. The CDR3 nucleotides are TGTGCCAGCAGCTTAGCTCCCAGGGCCGCCACTGAAGCTTTCTTT. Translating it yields CASSLAPRAATEAFF.

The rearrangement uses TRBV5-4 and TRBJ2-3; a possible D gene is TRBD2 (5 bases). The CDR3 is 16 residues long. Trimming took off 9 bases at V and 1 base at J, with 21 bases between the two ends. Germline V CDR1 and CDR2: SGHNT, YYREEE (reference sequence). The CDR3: CATNPGPGRGTDTQYF. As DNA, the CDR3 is TGTGCCACCAACCCTGGTCCGGGAAGGGGCACAGATACGCAGTATTTT. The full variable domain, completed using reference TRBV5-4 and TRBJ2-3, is ETGVTQSPTHLIKTRGQQVTLRCSSQSGHNTVSWYQQALGQGPQFIFQYYREEENGRGNFPPRFSGLQFPNYSSELNVNALELDDSALYLCATNPGPGRGTDTQYFGPGTRLTVL.